A selection of T cell receptor beta chains follows, all from one sample in a study of OX40 agonist ivuxolimab in advanced cancers. Assay: immunoSEQ multiplex PCR; the TCRdb copy retains only in-frame clones and omits some. The sample holds tens of thousands of clones, about 89% seen once. The starting material was CD4+ or CD8+ T cells sorted from blood, obtained in a trial of the OX40 agonist ivuxolimab. The receptors here all came from an adult with an advanced solid tumor such as melanoma, head and neck, liver or kidney cancer. Both conserved end residues are trimmed from each CDR3. Each record gives: CDR3 protein, D gene, J gene, V gene. The D gene is left open where the match is weak.

cdr3_aa: ASSQDIPPSYNEQF; d_call: NA; j_call: TRBJ2-1; v_call: TRBV4-3
cdr3_aa: ASSQVLMSAQY; d_call: NA; j_call: TRBJ2-3; v_call: TRBV4-3
cdr3_aa: ASSPYDSYNSPLH; d_call: NA; j_call: TRBJ1-6; v_call: TRBV28
cdr3_aa: ASSLNNPNTEAF; d_call: NA; j_call: TRBJ1-1; v_call: TRBV27
cdr3_aa: ASSLSGSVEAF; d_call: NA; j_call: TRBJ1-1; v_call: TRBV27
cdr3_aa: AWGPGGVDNEEAF; d_call: NA; j_call: TRBJ1-1; v_call: TRBV30
cdr3_aa: ASSWGQGPADTQY; d_call: TRBD1; j_call: TRBJ2-3; v_call: TRBV7-3
cdr3_aa: SARGSGANVLT; d_call: NA; j_call: TRBJ2-6; v_call: TRBV29-1
cdr3_aa: ASSDGNTIY; d_call: NA; j_call: TRBJ1-3; v_call: TRBV7-9
cdr3_aa: ASSYSTGTEAF; d_call: TRBD1; j_call: TRBJ1-1; v_call: TRBV7-9
cdr3_aa: ASSYLLRTTDTQY; d_call: NA; j_call: TRBJ2-3; v_call: TRBV6-6
cdr3_aa: ASSTEQGSGNTIY; d_call: NA; j_call: TRBJ1-3; v_call: TRBV13
cdr3_aa: ASSIFGRTEAF; d_call: NA; j_call: TRBJ1-1; v_call: TRBV19
cdr3_aa: ASSDRRNTEAF; d_call: NA; j_call: TRBJ1-1; v_call: TRBV25-1
cdr3_aa: ASSEVQGAPSSYNSPLH; d_call: TRBD1; j_call: TRBJ1-6; v_call: TRBV2
cdr3_aa: ASSLGGVMNTEAF; d_call: NA; j_call: TRBJ1-1; v_call: TRBV7-8
cdr3_aa: ASSQGGTGELF; d_call: NA; j_call: TRBJ2-2; v_call: TRBV4-1
cdr3_aa: ASSARDRNYGYT; d_call: TRBD1; j_call: TRBJ1-2; v_call: TRBV9
cdr3_aa: ASSQGLLTANYGYT; d_call: NA; j_call: TRBJ1-2; v_call: TRBV14
cdr3_aa: ASSLGGDEQY; d_call: NA; j_call: TRBJ2-7; v_call: TRBV7-6
cdr3_aa: ASSLGDSYGYT; d_call: NA; j_call: TRBJ1-2; v_call: TRBV5-6
cdr3_aa: ASSSTDQETQY; d_call: NA; j_call: NA; v_call: TRBV4-1
cdr3_aa: ASSQDGEQF; d_call: NA; j_call: TRBJ2-1; v_call: TRBV4-1
cdr3_aa: ASSDSSGLTDTQY; d_call: TRBD2; j_call: TRBJ2-3; v_call: TRBV6-4
cdr3_aa: ASSSGAGENGYT; d_call: NA; j_call: TRBJ1-2; v_call: TRBV27
cdr3_aa: ASSQRQGNTEAF; d_call: TRBD1; j_call: TRBJ1-1; v_call: TRBV4-3
cdr3_aa: ASSSSSGGGALADTQY; d_call: TRBD2; j_call: TRBJ2-3; v_call: TRBV11-2
cdr3_aa: SSSGTDYGYT; d_call: NA; j_call: TRBJ1-2; v_call: TRBV29-1